This T cell receptor (delta chain) was observed in a study of gamma-delta T cells after stem cell transplantation. TCRdb re-called clones from the RT-PCR reads using CATT. The repertoire holds some 14,000 delta-chain clones, over 8% seen once, with 55% to 80% in the top ten. There are 21 residues in the CDR3. The germline V gene has CDR1 TSWWSYY and CDR2 QGS. The junction had 21 bases not matched to a gene; V was cut back by 2 bases and J by 1 base. As regards this clone: The TCRdb protein comes from a much larger clone and disagrees with this DNA's translation at residue 15, likely due to a read error; the protein given here is derived from the DNA.

The receptor comes from a human donor. It is not recorded whose cells these are; they may come from a transplant donor. The sequenced sample was gamma-delta T cells. The chain is built from TRDV1 and TRDJ1; 8 nucleotides match TRDD3. The CDR3 DNA reads TGTGCTCTTGGGGAAATGGGCCTCCTACGCCCCTTTGGGGGATGCACCGATAAACTCATCTTT. Translation: CALGEMGLLRPFGGCTDKLIF.